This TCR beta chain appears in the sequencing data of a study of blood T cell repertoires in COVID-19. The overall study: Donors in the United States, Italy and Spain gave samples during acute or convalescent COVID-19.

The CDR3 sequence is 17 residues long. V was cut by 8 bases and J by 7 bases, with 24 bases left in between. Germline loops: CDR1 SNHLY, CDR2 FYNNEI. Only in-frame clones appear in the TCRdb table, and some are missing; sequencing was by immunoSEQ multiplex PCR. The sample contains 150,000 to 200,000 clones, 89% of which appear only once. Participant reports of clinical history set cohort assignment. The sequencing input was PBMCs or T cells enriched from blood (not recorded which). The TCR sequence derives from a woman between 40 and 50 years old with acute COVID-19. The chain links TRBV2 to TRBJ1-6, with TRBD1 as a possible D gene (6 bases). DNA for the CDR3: TGTGCCAGCTTGTACCCGGACGGGGGGGCAGGGAATTCACCCCTCCACTTT. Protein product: CASLYPDGGAGNSPLHF.